This TCR beta chain is from a study of metastatic and nonmetastatic thyroid tumors. Study-level results: Patients with malignant thyroid tumors reportedly had significantly higher TCR beta diversity than those with benign nodules, in blood and tumor.

Turning to this clone: As yet, its antigen is unknown.

The V gene's germline CDR1 is MNHNS and CDR2 SASEGT. V lost 0 bases, J lost 4 bases, and 7 bases lay in between. CDR3 length: 14 residues. All patients were treatment-naive before thyroid surgery. From the PCR reads, TCRdb re-called clones with MiXCR. Here the sample spans around 34,000 clones, around a fifth being singletons. Sequencing input: blood. The TCR was taken from a female donor with papillary thyroid cancer or a benign thyroid nodule (not recorded which). Some clones in this sample may be carry-over from other donors' samples. V gene TRBV6-1 combines with J gene TRBJ2-1; possibly TRBD1 or TRBD2 for D (5 bases each). The CDR3 region is CASSEAGGYNEQFF. The DNA of the CDR3 is TGTGCCAGCAGTGAAGCTGGGGGATACAATGAGCAGTTCTTC.